This entry is about one T cell receptor beta chain. Its specificity is not known. TCRdb used MiXCR to reprocess the 5' RACE reads, holding one entry per CDR3 protein. Of under 35,000 distinct CDR3 sequences in the sample, 26% were seen once. The V end lost 2 bases, the J end lost 4 bases, and 15 bases lay between the germline ends. The CDR3 spans 15 residues. In germline, CDR1 is DFQATT, CDR2 SNEGSKA (reference sequence). Study observations and caveats: Tumor memory CD4+ T cell TCR gene usage was found to cluster with blood and lymph node memory CD4+ cells and with lymph node naive CD4+ cells. Tumor Treg TCRs overlapped most with tumor naive CD4+ cells.

The TCR was taken from a female donor with breast cancer. The sequenced sample consisted of naive CD4+ T cells sorted from a lymph node. As to subset: naive CD4+ T cells, CD4+CD45RA+CD25-. The V call is TRBV20-1, the J call TRBJ2-1; tentatively, D is TRBD1 (6 bases). CDR3 nucleotides: TGCAGTGCTAGACCCCGCCAGGGGCTTTACAATGAGCAGTTCTTC. Its protein is CSARPRQGLYNEQFF.